The TCR beta chain under discussion was sequenced for a study of patients and donors after allogeneic stem cell transplantation. TCRdb re-derived calls from the RT-PCR reads in MiXCR, one entry per CDR3 protein. The sample records about a million distinct CDR3 sequences, 15% to 20% being singletons. CDR1 and CDR2 from the germline V gene are SGHDT and YYEEEE. Trimming took off 4 bases at V and 0 bases at J, with 23 bases between the two ends. The CDR3 extends over 20 amino acids. This clonotype has a handful of counts. The sample consisted of blood, either unsorted or a sorted T cell fraction (not recorded which). The chain combines TRBV5-6 with TRBJ2-6; weak D call: TRBD1 (6 bases). The TCR originated in a human donor who was either an allogeneic HSCT recipient or a stem cell or donor lymphocyte infusion donor (not recorded which). It is not recorded whose cells these are; they may come from a transplant donor. Here the CDR3 DNA reads TGTGCCAGCAGCCTGACCGTAGGGGGTCCTACTTTCTCTGGGGCCAACGTCCTGACTTTC. Amino acid sequence: CASSLTVGGPTFSGANVLTF.